This T cell receptor beta chain is from a study of CD8+CD57+ T cells in acquired aplastic anemia. Study in general: Across the sorted CD4+ and CD8+ cells, DNA amounts averaged roughly 3.5 ug.

Sequenced patients had shown CD8+CD57+ cell expansion by flow cytometry. Genomic DNA was employed as the template in profiling TCR beta VDJ and CDR3. Each CDR3 protein gets one entry after TCRdb re-called the reads with MiXCR. This sample has 120,000 or so distinct CDR3 sequences, with about 60% found just once. The CDR3 is 14 residues long. V was shortened by 5 bases and J by 7 bases, with 18 bases between the two germline ends. Germline CDR1 and CDR2: SNHLY and FYNNEI. The table lists this clonotype with a count of one. This TCR derives from a human donor with aplastic anemia. Source material: sorted CD4+, CD8+, or CD8+CD57+ T cells (not recorded which) from PBMCs. The chain employs TRBV2 and TRBJ2-7; TRBD1 or TRBD2 may be the D gene (5 bases each). The CDR3 DNA is TGTGCCAGCAGTTTGGGACCCTACACCGGGGAGCAGTACTTC. This encodes CASSLGPYTGEQYF.